This TCR beta chain was documented in a study of blood T cell repertoires in COVID-19. About the study: Acute and convalescent COVID-19 samples came from the United States, Italy and Spain.

Repertoires were generated with immunoSEQ multiplex PCR, while TCRdb's copy carries only in-frame clones and drops some. Of about 67,000 clones in the sample, approximately 79% were seen once. V was shortened by 8 bases and J by 3 bases, with 14 bases between the two germline ends. This CDR3 has 13 residues. Material: peripheral blood. The receptor was isolated from an older woman with acute or convalescent COVID-19. The genes are TRBV12-3 or TRBV12-4 and TRBJ2-7, with D perhaps matching TRBD1 (5 bases). The CDR3 DNA reads TGTGCCAGCTCCAGGGTATCAGGCTACGAGCAGTACTTC. It codes for CASSRVSGYEQYF.